This TCR beta chain is from a study of cytomegalovirus exposure and HLA in healthy donors. Study as a whole: Researchers found that approximately 85% of 300 to 450 genotyped donors fell within the Caucasian-associated ancestry cluster. Findings of the study overall: One later analysis reportedly identified an Asian-associated ancestry cluster that showed fewer N-insertions than the approximately 700-donor mean. HLA alleles were associated with 18,000 or so TCR beta sequences in a later analysis at 0.05 false discovery rate.

Primers included in the PCR were 60 Vbeta and 13 Jbeta primers. Profiled with immunoSEQ multiplex PCR; TCRdb holds only in-frame clones, not every one. Among 150,000 to 200,000 clones listed, about 90% were seen once. Concerning this clone: Its antigen is not known.

Germline CDR1 reads SGHTS; CDR2 reads YDEGEE. V lost 4 bases to trimming and J lost 3 bases, with 17 bases between them. The CDR3 has 15 amino acids. The chain has TRBV5-8 and TRBJ2-7, with D possibly TRBD1 on 7 matching bases. This receptor was obtained from a girl under three years old in good health and CMV-seronegative. Sequencing used PBMCs. CDR3 residues: CASSPVGRGDYEQYF. The CDR3 nucleotides read TGTGCCAGCAGCCCGGTGGGCAGGGGGGACTACGAGCAGTACTTC.